What follows is one T cell receptor (beta chain) and its context. This clonotype has just one count. Its cognate antigen has yet to be identified. The record has no base qualities; no much larger clone is one base away. Support from one read is weak. Here V drops 5 bases and J drops 2 bases, and the junction holds 6 bases not matched to any gene. Inclusive of the bounding cysteine and phenylalanine, the CDR3 is 15 residues long. Only the CDR3 DNA stays, 45 bases, in frame from base 1. The germline V gene encodes CDR1 MNHNY and CDR2 SVGAGI (reference sequence). This sample is drawn from a study of blood T cells in healthy people across ages (dated by TCRdb to between 2014 and 2016). In terms of the full investigation: In model experiments, template switching captured about one uniquely barcoded TCR beta cDNA molecule for every two T cells. The study measured age-related changes in TCR beta repertoire diversity using deep sequencing normalized with unique cDNA molecular identifiers. The donors were split into four age groups: young (average around 17 years), middle-aged (roughly 39), aged (roughly 68) and long-lived (roughly 80). To avoid experimental bias, donors of different ages were distributed randomly across sequencing lanes. For two donors (one aged 18 to 29 and one aged 80 or older), the study analyzed two additional independent replicas of 1 million unique cDNA reads from the same blood draw.

What the research found in general, with its limitations: The long-lived group showed more naive CD4+ T cells, fewer expanded clones and increased TCR diversity than the aged group, suggesting age selection. A strong correlation was found between observed TCR beta diversity and the percentage of naive T cells measured by flow cytometry. Because the CMV infection status of the donors was unknown, age-related changes in expanded clonotypes may potentially have been confounded. Since profiling was done on bulk unsorted PBMCs, naive and antigen-experienced compartments could not be conclusively compared. Estimates of total diversity from one million sequenced T cells were regarded as lower bounds and underestimates. As age increased, observed TCR beta diversity per million T cells dropped in a roughly linear way, and a significant reduction was already evident by age around 41.

Donors were a few dozen systemically healthy Caucasian individuals from Russia aged roughly 6 to 90 years. About 10 milliliters of peripheral blood were collected from each donor into EDTA-treated Vacutainer tubes. Ficoll-Paque density-gradient centrifugation was used to isolate PBMCs, with at least 7 million per sample. Trizol reagent was used to extract total RNA from the PBMCs, yielding at least 5.5 micrograms per sample. The percentages of naive CD45RAhigh/CD27high T cells were determined by flow cytometry on a PBMC aliquot from every donor. The method was 5' RACE. Sequencing was performed on an Illumina HiSeq 2500. A second PCR of about 7 to 12 cycles was performed with a sample-barcoded 5' primer and a J-beta primer mix. A unique molecular identifier was introduced onto each TCR beta cDNA molecule by a template-switch 5' adaptor carrying 12 random nucleotides. Each sample yielded at least 2.5 million CDR3-containing paired-end reads. First-strand cDNA was synthesized from all RNA with the Mint cDNA synthesis kit, primed by a TRBC-specific oligonucleotide. Following uracil-DNA glycosylase treatment, a first 18-cycle PCR with universal primers M1SS and BC2_uni_R was performed on all cDNA. As for the authors' bioinformatics: For normalization, 1 million high-quality reads were randomly selected from each sample, with every read carrying a distinct molecular identifier. Reads sharing molecular identifiers were discarded rather than binned into consensus sequences. MiTCR, with a Q25 quality threshold and the strictest error-elimination algorithm, was used for CDR3 identification, clonotype clustering and error correction. A nonparametric unseen species model with Euler transformation was used to estimate lower-bound total TCR beta diversity. In TCRdb, the public reads were trimmed at Q25 with fastp and aligned with MiXCR, with productive beta chains retained. Rows are combined by CDR3 protein, so each entry shows the most common genes and DNA. The V and J calls were determined by TCRdb, not by the authors. The sample table contains around 790,000 distinct CDR3 sequences; only one count was recorded for 40% to 50% of them. The top ten clones comprise roughly 18% of the sample.

This clonotype was obtained from a man between 60 and 75 years old in good health. The sequence links TRBV6-6 to TRBJ2-7, with TRBD2 identical over 10 junction bases. Sequenced input: blood. The nucleotide sequence reads as follows: TGTGCCAGCAGTAAACGGACTAGCGGAACCTACGAGCAGTACTTC. Translated, it gives CASSKRTSGTYEQYF.